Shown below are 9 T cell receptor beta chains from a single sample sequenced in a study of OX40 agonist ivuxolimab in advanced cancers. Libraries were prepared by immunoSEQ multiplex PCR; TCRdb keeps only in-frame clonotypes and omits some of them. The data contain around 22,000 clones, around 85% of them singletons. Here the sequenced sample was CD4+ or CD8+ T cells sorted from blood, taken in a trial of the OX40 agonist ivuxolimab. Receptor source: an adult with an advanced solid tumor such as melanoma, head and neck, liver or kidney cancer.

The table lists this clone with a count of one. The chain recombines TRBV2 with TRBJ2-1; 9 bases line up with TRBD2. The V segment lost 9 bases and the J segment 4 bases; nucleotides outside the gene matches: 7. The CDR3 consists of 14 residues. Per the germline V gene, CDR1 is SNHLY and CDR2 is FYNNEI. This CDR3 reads CARSYSGSYNEQFF. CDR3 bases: TGTGCCAGATCCTATAGCGGGAGTTACAATGAGCAGTTCTTC. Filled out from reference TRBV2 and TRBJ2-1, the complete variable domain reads EPEVTQTPSHQVTQMGQEVILRCVPISNHLYFYWYRQILGQKVEFLVSFYNNEISEKSEIFDDQFSVERPDGSNFTLKIRSTKLEDSAMYFCARSYSGSYNEQFFGPGTRLTVL.

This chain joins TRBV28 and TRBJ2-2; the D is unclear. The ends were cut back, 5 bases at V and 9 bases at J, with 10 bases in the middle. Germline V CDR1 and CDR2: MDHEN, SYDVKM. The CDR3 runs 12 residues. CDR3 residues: CASSNLIRELFF. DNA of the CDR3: TGTGCCAGCAGTAACCTGATTCGGGAGCTGTTTTTT. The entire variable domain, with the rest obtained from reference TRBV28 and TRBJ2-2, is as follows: DVKVTQSSRYLVKRTGEKVFLECVQDMDHENMFWYRQDPGLGLRLIYFSYDVKMKEKGDIPEGYSVSREKKERFSLILESASTNQTSMYLCASSNLIRELFFGEGSRLTVL.

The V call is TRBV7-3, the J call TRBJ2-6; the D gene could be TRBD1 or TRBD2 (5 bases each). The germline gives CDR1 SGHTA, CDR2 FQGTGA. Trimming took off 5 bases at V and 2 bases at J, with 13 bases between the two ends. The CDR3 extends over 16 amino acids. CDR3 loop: CASSPKRGAGANVLTF. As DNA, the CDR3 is TGTGCCAGCAGCCCTAAGAGGGGCGCTGGGGCCAACGTCCTGACTTTC.

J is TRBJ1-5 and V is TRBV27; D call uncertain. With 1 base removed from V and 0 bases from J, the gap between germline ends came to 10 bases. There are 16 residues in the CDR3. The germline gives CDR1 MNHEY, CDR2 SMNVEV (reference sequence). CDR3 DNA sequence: TGTGCCAGCAGTTTATTCGGGGTTGGTAGCAATCAGCCCCAGCATTTT. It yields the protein CASSLFGVGSNQPQHF.

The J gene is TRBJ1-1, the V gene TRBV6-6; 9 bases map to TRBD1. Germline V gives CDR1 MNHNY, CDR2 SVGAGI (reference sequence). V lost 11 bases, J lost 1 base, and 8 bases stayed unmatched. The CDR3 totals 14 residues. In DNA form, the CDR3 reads TGTGCCGCCAGCGTGGGACAGGGGAACACTGAAGCTTTCTTT. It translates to CAASVGQGNTEAFF.

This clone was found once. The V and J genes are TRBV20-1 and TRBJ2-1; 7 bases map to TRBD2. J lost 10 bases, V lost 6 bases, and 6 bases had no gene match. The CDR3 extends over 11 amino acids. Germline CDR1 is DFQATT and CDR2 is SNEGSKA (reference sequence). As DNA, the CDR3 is TGCAGTGCCATTCTAGCGGCAGAGCAGTTCTTC. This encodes CSAILAAEQFF.

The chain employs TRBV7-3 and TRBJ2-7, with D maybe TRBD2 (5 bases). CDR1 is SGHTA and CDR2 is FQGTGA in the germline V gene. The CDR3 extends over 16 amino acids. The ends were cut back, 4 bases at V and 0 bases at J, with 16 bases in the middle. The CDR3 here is CASSSSSRTRSYEQYF. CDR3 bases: TGTGCCAGCAGCTCTAGTTCCAGGACTCGCTCCTACGAGCAGTACTTC.

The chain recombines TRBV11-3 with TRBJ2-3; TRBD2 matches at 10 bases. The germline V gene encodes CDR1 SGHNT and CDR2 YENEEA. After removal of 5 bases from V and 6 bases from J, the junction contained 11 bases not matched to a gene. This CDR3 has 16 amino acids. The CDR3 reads CASSPRLLAGDDTQYF. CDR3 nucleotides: TGTGCCAGCAGCCCCCGCCTGCTAGCGGGAGATGATACGCAGTATTTT.

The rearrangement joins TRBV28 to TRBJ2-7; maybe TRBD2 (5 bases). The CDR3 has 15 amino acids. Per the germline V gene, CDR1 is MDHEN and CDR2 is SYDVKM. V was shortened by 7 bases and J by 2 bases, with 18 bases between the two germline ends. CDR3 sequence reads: CASIPRGGWTYEQYF. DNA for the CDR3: TGTGCCAGCATCCCCCGTGGCGGGTGGACCTACGAGCAGTACTTC.